This TCR beta chain was sequenced in a study of low-dose radiotherapy and immunotherapy resistance in tumors. This clonotype was picked up many times. Alpha- and beta-chain coverage of first-strand cDNA came from TRAV- and TRBV-specific primers. A roughly 20-cycle PCR with a constant-region primer and V-primer adapter amplified TCRs. TCRdb re-called the reads through MiXCR, storing one row per CDR3 protein. The data show around 64,000 distinct CDR3 sequences, with 26% seen just once and 6.6% held by the top ten. Regarding time point: before trial treatment. The receptor was isolated from a male donor with rectosigmoid adenocarcinoma. The specimen was PBMCs, collected before treatment.

CDR3 in DNA: TGTGCCAGCAGCCAAACTTCCGAGGACTTTCCTTCGCCCCAGCATTTT. Residues: CASSQTSEDFPSPQHF. The J gene is TRBJ1-5, the V gene TRBV7-9; D ambiguous. The germline V and J ends were trimmed by 5 bases and 9 bases, with 23 bases remaining between them. CDR1 is SEHNR, CDR2 FQNEAQ, per germline (reference sequence). The CDR3 has 16 amino acids.